A single sample gave rise to the 13 T cell receptor beta chains below, sequenced in a study of identifying expanded T cells in peripheral blood. Clones were read by immunoSEQ multiplex PCR, and TCRdb kept only the in-frame ones, dropping some. The data contain about 58,000 clones, about four fifths of them singletons. Sequencing was done on a sample of blood. These receptors all come from a person between 18 and 75 years old in good health.

The V call is TRBV2, the J call TRBJ1-4, with D maybe TRBD1 (5 bases). The CDR3 loop spans 14 amino acids. Trimming took 1 base from V and 11 from J, leaving 14 bases between them. Germline V gene lookup returns CDR1 SNHLY and CDR2 FYNNEI. CDR3 sequence reads: CASSEGPGLPKLFF. The CDR3 bases are TGTGCCAGCAGTGAAGGACCGGGACTCCCGAAACTGTTTTTT.

The V call is TRBV6-5, the J call TRBJ2-3, with D maybe TRBD1 (7 bases). The V end lost 5 bases, the J end lost 1 base, and 13 bases lay between the germline ends. CDR3 size: 15 residues. Germline values: CDR1 MNHEY, CDR2 SVGAGI. CDR3 loop: CASSRGTVGTDTQYF. The CDR3 DNA follows: TGTGCCAGCAGTCGGGGGACAGTCGGCACAGATACGCAGTATTTT.

The table lists this clone with a few counts. This chain joins TRBV6-1 and TRBJ2-7; the D call may be TRBD1 or TRBD2 (5 bases each). V lost 9 bases, J lost 2 bases, and 20 bases lay in between. Germline V gene sequence: CDR1 MNHNS, CDR2 SASEGT. The CDR3 consists of 15 residues. For the CDR3, the DNA is TGTGCCAGTTGGAAAACCCGGGACGGGACCTACGAGCAGTACTTC. Its translation is CASWKTRDGTYEQYF.

This chain uses TRBV10-3 with TRBJ2-1; 7 bases are a match to TRBD2. The CDR3 is made up of 16 amino acids. J was trimmed by 5 bases and V by 3 bases; bases with no gene match: 10. Germline lookup yields CDR1 ENHRY and CDR2 SYGVKD. The CDR3 nucleotides read TGTGCCATCAGTGACGGGGGGAGGGCTCGAAACAATGAGCAGTTCTTC. It codes for CAISDGGRARNNEQFF.

The chain links TRBV4-1 to TRBJ2-3; perhaps D is TRBD1 or TRBD2 (6 bases each). The CDR3 runs to 15 residues. The germline V and J ends were trimmed by 3 bases and 6 bases, with 16 bases remaining between them. Per the germline V gene, CDR1 is MGHRA and CDR2 is YSYEKL. In nucleotides, the CDR3 is TGCGCCAGCAGCCATCCCCCGGAGGGGGTGGATACGCAGTATTTT. Its protein is CASSHPPEGVDTQYF.

V is TRBV14 and J is TRBJ2-2; D gene unclear. The CDR3 is 15 residues long. Trimming cost V 1 base and J 5 bases, with 11 bases left between them. Germline-derived CDR1 and CDR2 are SGHDN and FVKESK. The CDR3 loop is CASSQALLGTGELFF. The DNA of the CDR3 is TGTGCCAGCAGCCAAGCTCTCTTAGGGACCGGGGAGCTGTTTTTT.

V and J are TRBV19 and TRBJ1-2, with D unclear. Germline V gene sequence: CDR1 LNHDA, CDR2 SQIVND (reference sequence). V lost 8 bases and J lost 2, with 9 bases in between. The CDR3 is 12 amino acids. The CDR3: CASGLDNYGYTF. The CDR3 nucleotides are TGTGCCAGTGGTCTTGACAACTATGGCTACACCTTC.

This rearrangement joins TRBV7-2 to TRBJ1-4, with D maybe TRBD1 (6 bases). Trimming took off 1 base at V and 8 bases at J, with 11 bases between the two ends. This CDR3 comprises 14 residues. Germline CDR1 SGHTA, CDR2 FQGNSA. The chain's CDR3 is CASSLGAGGEKLFF. The CDR3, as DNA: TGTGCCAGCAGCTTAGGCGCGGGGGGCGAAAAACTGTTTTTT.

This chain connects TRBV27 to TRBJ1-1; the D gene is possibly TRBD1 (5 bases). Germline-derived CDR1 and CDR2 are MNHEY and SMNVEV (reference sequence). The CDR3 loop spans 15 amino acids. V was shortened by 4 bases and J by 0 bases, with 12 bases between the two germline ends. DNA for the CDR3: TGTGCCAGCAGTTACGCCAGGGCCTTGAACACTGAAGCTTTCTTT. This sequence encodes CASSYARALNTEAFF.

CDR3 nucleotides: TGTGCCAGCAGAACCCTTCTGTTAAAATGTACGAGCTCCTACAATGAGCAGTTCTTC. Its protein is CASRTLLLKCTSSYNEQFF. The chain links TRBV21-1 to TRBJ2-1; TRBD2 is the table's D call, not checked against the DNA. TRBV21-1 is labeled a pseudogene. This CDR3 is 19 amino acids long.

The chain has TRBV19 and TRBJ1-3, with a possible D match to TRBD1 (6 bases). Per germline, CDR1 LNHDA and CDR2 SQIVND (reference sequence). The CDR3 is 17 residues long. Trimming pared 5 bases from V and 0 bases from J, leaving 17 bases between. CDR3: CASSSRSTGASGNTIYF. In DNA form, the CDR3 reads TGTGCCAGTAGTTCCCGATCGACAGGAGCCTCTGGAAACACCATATATTTT.

The sample holds one count of this clone. V usage is TRBV7-9 and J usage is TRBJ1-1; no clear D gene. Germline CDR1 is SEHNR and CDR2 is FQNEAQ (reference sequence). The CDR3 is 17 residues long. Trimming pared 3 bases from V and 0 bases from J, leaving 17 bases between. The CDR3 nucleotides are TGTGCCAGCAGCTTCGGGAGTAGAGGTCCTTTGAACACTGAAGCTTTCTTT. It yields the protein CASSFGSRGPLNTEAFF.

The rearrangement uses TRBV2 and TRBJ1-1; 7 bases are a match to TRBD1. Trimming removed 4 bases from V and 0 bases from J; junction bases left unmatched: 2. Germline CDR1 reads SNHLY; CDR2 reads FYNNEI. This CDR3 comprises 14 residues. The CDR3 region is CASSGQGVNTEAFF. CDR3 DNA sequence: TGTGCCAGCAGTGGACAGGGTGTGAACACTGAAGCTTTCTTT.